The T cell receptor (beta chain) under discussion was sequenced for a study of cytomegalovirus exposure and HLA in healthy donors. Regarding the study as a whole: Among TCR beta chains, those listed as cytomegalovirus-associated numbered approximately 150. A cluster of highly shared sequence variants was likely a sequencing artifact.

V dropped 2 bases and J dropped 6 bases, with 24 bases sitting between them. This CDR3 is built from 18 residues. Germline V CDR1 and CDR2: MNHEY, SMNVEV (reference sequence). Turning to this clone: Its antigen is unknown.

Primers for the PCR totalled 60 Vbeta and 13 Jbeta. In the original processing: Per a later analysis, the number of unique TCR beta chains was approximately 80 million, of which about 10 million were shared. TCRdb's table, derived via immunoSEQ multiplex PCR, lists solely in-frame clones and lacks some. From that table come the V and J calls and clone size; the DNA was used to work out D and trimming. The profile shows some 130,000 clones, approximately 61% of them singletons. The chain couples TRBV27 to TRBJ2-3, with a possible D match to TRBD2 (6 bases). This TCR was sampled from a man aged 30 to 39 in good health and CMV-seropositive. The sequencing input was PBMCs. In nucleotides, the CDR3 is TGTGCCAGCAGTTTAGATGCGTTGGAGGGGCCCTCCATGGATACGCAGTATTTT. Its protein product is CASSLDALEGPSMDTQYF.